This T cell receptor beta chain was obtained from a study of T cells after posttransplantation cyclophosphamide (dated by TCRdb to between 2015 and 2016). Regarding the study in general: Using TRB sequencing, the study followed how the T cell repertoire rebuilt after myeloablative bone marrow transplantation with posttransplantation cyclophosphamide given as GVHD prophylaxis. Antigen receptor sequencing covered samples from approximately 38 PTCy-treated patients and 16 of their related bone marrow donors. Blood from every one of the roughly 33 PTCy patients who had 1-year posttransplant specimens underwent TRB sequencing. In 3 patients, TRB sequencing was also performed on up to about 3 more blood samples taken 2 to 5.2 years after transplant, and in a handful of patients, pretransplant blood was also TRB-sequenced. Because TRA and TRB clonality were tightly correlated in nine or ten samples, subsequent TCR analyses were focused on TRB only. Public TRB sequences were searched against a database of over 3,600 sequences associated with responses to pathogens, tumor antigens, self-antigens and alloantigens.

For CDR1 and CDR2, the germline V gene lists SGDLS and YYNGEE. The CDR3 sequence holds 15 residues, the cysteine and phenylalanine included. Only the CDR3 DNA is retained, 45 bases long and in frame from the first base. The junction shows trimming of 0 bases on V and 7 bases on J, plus 17 bases between the germline ends. Genomic DNA was the input for TRB sequencing, which was run either with the immunoSEQ assay at survey resolution or with the hsTCRB kit. The authors' pipeline ran thus. The immunoSEQ software handled the initial read processing, while the LymphoSeq R package was used for the repertoire analyses. Clonality was computed as 1 minus normalized Shannon entropy, and a Gini coefficient was also calculated for each TRB dataset. Phenotypes of unsorted samples were inferred by mapping TRB sequences from sorted subsets of the recipient or donor onto the same recipient's unsorted samples. Held by TCRdb, this immuneACCESS table contains in-frame sequences only and omits some clones. Under half of the omission traces to an unresolved V gene where checked; the cause of the rest is unknown. For V, J and clone size, that table is used; D and trimming come from the DNA. The sample table shows a few thousand clones, and about 95% are seen once. The ten largest account for 0.9% to 1.2% of the sample.

On the day of marrow donation, related bone marrow donors gave peripheral blood samples. Naive T cells were defined as viable CD3+CD4+ or CD3+CD8+ cells that were CCR7+CD45RA+CD45RO-CD95-CD27+CD28+. Peripheral blood and bone marrow mononuclear cells were isolated by Ficoll-Hypaque density centrifugation and were cryopreserved. CD4+ and CD8+ T cells, including naive and memory subsets, were sorted by FACS using a FACSAria II. About this clone itself: The clone's antigen remains unknown. No base qualities exist here, and no much larger clone lies one base off it.

What the authors observed across the whole study: Across around 40 patients, TRB clonality was highly associated with recipient CMV seropositivity and CMV reactivation, and diversity in PTCy patients was similar to diversity in CNI/methotrexate controls. Donor-recipient similarity was low at 1-2 months but increased during the first year, and donor CD8+ memory clones often dominated later blood repertoires. The TRB repertoires of T cells infiltrating skin or the GI tract showed only limited overlap with the TRB repertoires found in blood.

What was sequenced was naive CD8+ T cells sorted from PBMCs. The chain employs TRBV9 and TRBJ2-7; tentative D gene TRBD2, with 5 bases matching. This TCR came from a woman aged 45 to 65 in good health and a related stem cell transplant donor. The DNA reads TGTGCCAGCAGCGTAGGGGGAGAATATCCTTTAGAGCAGTACTTC. Its translation reads: CASSVGGEYPLEQYF.